Listed below are T cell receptor beta chains from one sample, sequenced in a study of TIL therapy for anti-PD-1-resistant metastatic lung cancer. Sequencing was performed with immunoSEQ multiplex PCR; in TCRdb, only in-frame clones are kept and a portion is missing. This sample yields more than 55,000 clones, of which 70% to 90% are seen a single time; just under 3% belongs to the top ten. The sample in question was blood, obtained at baseline. Receptor source: a person aged 25 to 80 with non-small cell lung cancer. CDR3s include the opening cysteine and the closing phenylalanine or tryptophan. D genes are given only for firm matches. Not every row has a clone size; where given, it reads once, few, many or a size class.

once	TRBV7-2	TRBD2	TRBJ2-7	TGTGCCAGCACCCTAAGGGGGCTAGCGGGAGGAGGCGAGCAGTACTTC	CASTLRGLAGGGEQYF
NA	TRBV30	TRBD1	TRBJ2-7	TGTGCCTGGAGTTTAGCGGACAGGGATTCCTACGAGCAGTACTTC	CAWSLADRDSYEQYF
NA	TRBV15	NA	TRBJ2-2	TGTGCCACCAGCACAGAGGGGATCGGGGAGCTGTTTTTT	CATSTEGIGELFF
once	TRBV4-3	TRBD2	TRBJ2-1	TGCGCCAGCAGCCAAGATCCGTTGGCGGGAGGGATTGGGAGTGAGCAGTTCTTC	CASSQDPLAGGIGSEQFF
NA	TRBV12-3/TRBV12-4	NA	TRBJ1-6	TGTGCCAGCAGTTTCGCTAATTCACCCCTCCACTTT	CASSFANSPLHF
NA	TRBV27	NA	TRBJ2-1	TGTGCCAGCAGTTTAGGGGTGGGCTCCTACAATGAGCAGTTCTTC	CASSLGVGSYNEQFF
NA	TRBV27	NA	TRBJ2-1	TGTGCCAGCAGTGGGGCCAGCTCCTACAATGAGCAGTTCTTC	CASSGASSYNEQFF
NA	TRBV2	NA	TRBJ2-5	TGTGCCAGCAGTGAATGGGGAGACACTCAAGAGACCCAGTACTTC	CASSEWGDTQETQYF
NA	TRBV3-1/TRBV3-2	NA	TRBJ1-1	TGTGCCAGCAGCCAATCGGCGGAAGCTTTCTTT	CASSQSAEAFF
NA	TRBV19	TRBD1	TRBJ1-5	TGTGCCAGTTCCCGGACAGGGAATGAGCCCCAGCATTTT	CASSRTGNEPQHF
NA	TRBV27	NA	TRBJ1-5	TGTGCCAGCAGTTTATCCGGGGGTGGGCAGCCCCAGCATTTT	CASSLSGGGQPQHF
NA	TRBV6-2/TRBV6-3	NA	TRBJ2-1	TGTGCCAGCAGTTACTCGAGAACTAGTAAAGTTGAGCAGTTCTTC	CASSYSRTSKVEQFF
NA	TRBV20-1	TRBD1	TRBJ2-7	TGCAGTGCTAGTATTGGGACAGGGTGGGACGAGCAGTACTTC	CSASIGTGWDEQYF
NA	TRBV5-1	TRBD1	TRBJ2-1	TGCGCCAGCAGATACGGGACAGGGCAGGATGAGCAGTTCTTC	CASRYGTGQDEQFF
NA	TRBV25-1	TRBD1	TRBJ1-2	TGTGCCAGCAGTGACACCCGGGACAGCTCCTATGGCTACACCTTC	CASSDTRDSSYGYTF
NA	TRBV18	NA	TRBJ1-1	TGTGCCAGCTACAGGGATTCTGAAGCTTTCTTT	CASYRDSEAFF
NA	TRBV3-1/TRBV3-2	NA	TRBJ2-3	TGTGCCAGCAGCTCAACCAGCGCGGGAGATACGCAGTATTTT	CASSSTSAGDTQYF
NA	TRBV3-1/TRBV3-2	NA	TRBJ1-2	TGTGCCAGCAGCCCTGACGGGACACTCTATGGCTACACCTTC	CASSPDGTLYGYTF
NA	TRBV6-6	NA	TRBJ1-4	TGTGCCAGCAGACCGGGGGAGGTCGAAAAACTGTTTTTT	CASRPGEVEKLFF
NA	TRBV11-3	NA	TRBJ2-1	TGTGCCAGCAGCTTAGGTCAGTACTTGACCGAGGATGAGCAGTTCTTC	CASSLGQYLTEDEQFF
NA	TRBV19	NA	TRBJ1-4	TGTGCCAGTAGTATTGGTATGGTGCCAACTAATGAAAAACTGTTTTTT	CASSIGMVPTNEKLFF
once	TRBV4-3	NA	TRBJ1-2	TGCGCCAGCAGCCAAGACTCCCTTTCGGACAGTGGCTACACCTTC	CASSQDSLSDSGYTF
NA	TRBV4-3	NA	TRBJ2-1	TGCGCCAGCAGCCAAGGTGTGGGTTACAATGAGCAGTTCTTC	CASSQGVGYNEQFF
NA	TRBV5-6	NA	TRBJ1-1	TGTGCCAGCAGCTCGCAACCCGGGGTACCGAACACTGAAGCTTTCTTT	CASSSQPGVPNTEAFF
NA	TRBV5-1	NA	TRBJ2-6	TGCGCCAGCAGCTTGGGCCCCTGGGGGGCCAACGTCCTGACTTTC	CASSLGPWGANVLTF
few	TRBV4-1	NA	TRBJ2-7	TGCGCCAGCAGCCGTTGGGCCGCGCCAATAGAGTCCTACGAGCAGTACTTC	CASSRWAAPIESYEQYF
NA	TRBV14	NA	TRBJ1-1	TGTGCCAGCAGCCAAGATCAATATACTGCTGCGAACACTGAAGCTTTCTTT	CASSQDQYTAANTEAFF